This T cell receptor (beta chain) was recorded in a study of CD8+CD57+ T cells in acquired aplastic anemia. Genomic DNA, serving as template, underwent TCR beta VDJ and CDR3 profiling. TCRdb itself ran the reads through MiXCR, one entry per CDR3 protein. The sample lists under 200,000 distinct CDR3 sequences; 48% were seen once. For sequencing, patients were chosen who had shown expansion of CD8+CD57+ cells by flow cytometry. Patients were untreated when blood was sampled. This sequence was found in a human donor with aplastic anemia. The sample consisted of sorted CD4+, CD8+, or CD8+CD57+ T cells (not recorded which) from PBMCs.

CDR3 nucleotide sequence: TGTGCCATCAGTGCGCGTGACTACTCCTACGAGCAGTACTTC. Amino acids: CAISARDYSYEQYF. V usage is TRBV10-3 and J usage is TRBJ2-7; a weak D match, TRBD2 (5 bases). This CDR3 comprises 14 residues. V was cut by 4 bases and J by 0 bases, with 10 bases left in between. The germline V gene has CDR1 ENHRY and CDR2 SYGVKD.